This TCR beta chain was recorded in a study of persistence of HIV-infected CD4 T cells. As to this clone: Its specificity is not known.

This was the immunoSEQ version 4 assay in survey mode. Assay used: immunoSEQ multiplex PCR; TCRdb lists only in-frame clones, some missing. The sample lists about 64,000 clones, more than 70% seen once, with more than 1.5% in the top ten. Cells were stimulated with overlapping HIV-1 Gag 15-mer peptides. CD40L/CD69 double-negative CD45RO-high memory CD4+ T cells were collected. CDR1 and CDR2 from the germline V gene are KGHSH and LQKENI. The CDR3 contains 13 residues. V lost 5 bases and J 5 bases, leaving 12 bases between the germline ends. The V gene is TRBV18, the J gene TRBJ1-1; D uncertain. Sample: CD4+ T cells sorted from PBMCs after 18-hour stimulation, taken from a patient who received antiretroviral therapy. This clonotype was sampled from an adult man with HIV who was CMV-seropositive. The CDR3 coding sequence is TGTGCCAGCTCAGGTTCCCGGGCGACTGAAGCTTTCTTT. Translating it yields CASSGSRATEAFF. The full variable domain, rest sourced from reference TRBV18 and TRBJ1-1, is NAGVMQNPRHLVRRRGQEARLRCSPMKGHSHVYWYRQLPEEGLKFMVYLQKENIIDESGMPKERFSAEFPKEGPSILRIQQVVRGDSAAYFCASSGSRATEAFFGQGTRLTVV.